This T cell receptor (beta chain) was sequenced during a study of T cell responses to AZD1222 COVID-19 vaccine. Looking at the study overall: Samples with a second dose at about 4 or about 12 weeks were pooled together. Study-wide results and limits: It was only after the peak T cell response that any repertoires were sampled. Spike-specific TCR breadth and depth were elevated following two AZD1222 doses.

Profiled with immunoSEQ multiplex PCR; TCRdb holds only in-frame clones, not every one. The data contain about 86,000 clones, over 85% of them seen just once; the ten biggest clones take up under 4%. V lost 5 bases to trimming and J lost 4 bases, with 18 bases between them. Germline CDR1 and CDR2: SGHVS and FNYEAQ. This CDR3 is built from 15 residues. As concerns this clone: What it binds is not known.

The specimen comprised peripheral blood, sampled on day 0 of AZD1222 vaccination. This chain connects TRBV7-6 to TRBJ2-7; D is tentatively TRBD1 or TRBD2 (7 bases each). The sequence derives from an adult in good health. CDR3: CASSVHDREGYEQYF. DNA of the CDR3: TGTGCCAGCAGCGTCCACGACAGGGAGGGATACGAGCAGTACTTC.